This T cell receptor (beta chain) appears in the sequencing data of a study of CD8+CD57+ T cells in acquired aplastic anemia. The overall study: Sorted cells (CD4+ and CD8+) yielded DNA amounts that averaged roughly 3.2 ug. Some 9.9 million reads, on average, were obtained for CD4+ cells from healthy donors.

Genomic DNA constituted the template upon which TCR beta VDJ and CDR3 profiling was performed. Each CDR3 protein gets one entry after TCRdb re-called the reads with MiXCR. The top ten clones hold 0.9% to 1.2% of a sample with about 160,000 distinct CDR3 sequences, just under 45% of them seen once. In this sample, this clonotype turned up many times. Losses at the gene ends were 0 bases for V and 4 bases for J; bases not matched to a gene: 5. The germline gives CDR1 ENHRY, CDR2 SYGVKD. The CDR3 runs to 16 residues. Sequenced: sorted CD4+, CD8+, or CD8+CD57+ T cells (not recorded which) from PBMCs. V usage is TRBV10-3 and J usage is TRBJ2-1, with TRBD2 matching 8 bases. The source of this sequence is a human donor in good health. The CDR3 DNA follows: TGTGCCATCAGTGAGTCCGGGCTAGCGGGTTACAATGAGCAGTTCTTC. Protein: CAISESGLAGYNEQFF.